This T cell receptor (beta chain) was documented in a study of blood T cell repertoires in COVID-19. The wider study: T cells, B-cell-depleted T cells, or PBMCs supplied cDNA or gDNA.

Looked up from germline, CDR1 is WSHSY and CDR2 is SAAADI. This CDR3 comprises 17 residues. The trim removed 4 bases at V and 2 bases at J, leaving 6 bases unmatched. Only one count was recorded for this clone. Generated by immunoSEQ multiplex PCR, the TCRdb table keeps only in-frame clones and is missing some. Here the sample spans approximately 130,000 clones, around 88% being singletons. The rearrangement joins TRBV10-2 to TRBJ2-6, with 9 bases lining up with TRBD2. Sequencing input: PBMCs or T cells enriched from blood (not recorded which). This receptor was obtained from a woman aged 50 to 60 who had recovered from COVID-19. CDR3 nucleotides: TGCGCCAGCAGTGGGCGGACTAGCGTAACTGGGGCCAACGTCCTGACTTTC. Encoded protein: CASSGRTSVTGANVLTF.